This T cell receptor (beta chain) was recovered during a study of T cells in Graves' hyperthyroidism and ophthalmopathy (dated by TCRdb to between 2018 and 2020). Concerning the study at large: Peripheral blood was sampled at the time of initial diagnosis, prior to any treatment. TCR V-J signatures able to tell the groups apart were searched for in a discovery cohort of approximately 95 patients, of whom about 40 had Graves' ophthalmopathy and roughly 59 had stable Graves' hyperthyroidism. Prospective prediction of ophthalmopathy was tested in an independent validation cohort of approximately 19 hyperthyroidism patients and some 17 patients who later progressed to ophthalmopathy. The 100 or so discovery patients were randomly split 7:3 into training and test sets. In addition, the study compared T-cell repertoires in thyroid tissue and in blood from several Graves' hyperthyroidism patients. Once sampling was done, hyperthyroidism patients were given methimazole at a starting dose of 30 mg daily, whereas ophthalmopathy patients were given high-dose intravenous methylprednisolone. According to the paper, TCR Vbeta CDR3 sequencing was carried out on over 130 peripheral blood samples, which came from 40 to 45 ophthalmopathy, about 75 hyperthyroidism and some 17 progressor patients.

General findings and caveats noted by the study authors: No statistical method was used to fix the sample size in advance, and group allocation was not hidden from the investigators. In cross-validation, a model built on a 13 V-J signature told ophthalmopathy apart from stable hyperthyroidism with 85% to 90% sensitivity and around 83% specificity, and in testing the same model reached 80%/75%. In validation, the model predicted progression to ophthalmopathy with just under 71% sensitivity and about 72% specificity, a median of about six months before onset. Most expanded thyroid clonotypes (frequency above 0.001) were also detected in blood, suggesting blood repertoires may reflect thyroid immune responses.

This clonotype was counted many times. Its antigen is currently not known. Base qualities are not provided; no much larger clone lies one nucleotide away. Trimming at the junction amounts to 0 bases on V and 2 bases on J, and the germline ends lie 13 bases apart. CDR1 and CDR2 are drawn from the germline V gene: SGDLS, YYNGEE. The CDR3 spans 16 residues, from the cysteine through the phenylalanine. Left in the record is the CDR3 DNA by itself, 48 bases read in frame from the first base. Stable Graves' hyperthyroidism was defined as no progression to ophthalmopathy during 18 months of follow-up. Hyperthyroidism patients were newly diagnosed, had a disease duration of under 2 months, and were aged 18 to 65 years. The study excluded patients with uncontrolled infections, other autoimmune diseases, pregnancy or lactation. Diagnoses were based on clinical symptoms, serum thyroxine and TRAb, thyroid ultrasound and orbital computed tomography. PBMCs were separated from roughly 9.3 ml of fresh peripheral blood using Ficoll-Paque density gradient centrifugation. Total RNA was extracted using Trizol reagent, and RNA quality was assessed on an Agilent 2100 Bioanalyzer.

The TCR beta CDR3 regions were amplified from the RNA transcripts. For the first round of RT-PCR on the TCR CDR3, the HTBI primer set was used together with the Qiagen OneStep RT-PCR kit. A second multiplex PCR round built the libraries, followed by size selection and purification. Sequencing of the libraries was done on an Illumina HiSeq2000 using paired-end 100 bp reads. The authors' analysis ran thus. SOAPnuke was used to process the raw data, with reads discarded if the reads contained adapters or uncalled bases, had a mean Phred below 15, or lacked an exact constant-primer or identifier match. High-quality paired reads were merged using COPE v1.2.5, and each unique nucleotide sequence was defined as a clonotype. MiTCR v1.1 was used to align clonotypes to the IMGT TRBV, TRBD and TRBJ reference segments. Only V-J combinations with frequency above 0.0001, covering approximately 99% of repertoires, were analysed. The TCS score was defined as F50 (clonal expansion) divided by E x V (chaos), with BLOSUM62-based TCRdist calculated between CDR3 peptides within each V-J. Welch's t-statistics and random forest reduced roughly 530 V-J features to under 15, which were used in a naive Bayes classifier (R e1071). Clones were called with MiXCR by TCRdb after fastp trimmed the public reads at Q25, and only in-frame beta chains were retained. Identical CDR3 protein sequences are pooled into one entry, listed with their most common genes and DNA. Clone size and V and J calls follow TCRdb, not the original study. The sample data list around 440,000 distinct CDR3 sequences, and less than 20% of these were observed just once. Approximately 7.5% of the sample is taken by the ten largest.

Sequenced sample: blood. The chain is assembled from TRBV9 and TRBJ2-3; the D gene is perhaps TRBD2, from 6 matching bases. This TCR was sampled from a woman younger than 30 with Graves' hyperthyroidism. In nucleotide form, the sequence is TGTGCCAGCAGCGTAGGAGGGACTCGGTTCACAGATACGCAGTATTTT. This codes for CASSVGGTRFTDTQYF.